This TCR beta chain was obtained from a study of cytomegalovirus exposure and HLA in healthy donors. The V and J ends lost 0 bases and 0 bases, in that order; junction bases with no gene match: 8. CDR1 is SGHTA and CDR2 is FQGTGA in the germline V gene. CDR3 length: 18 residues. Use of 60 Vbeta and 13 Jbeta primers characterized the PCR. Profiling relied on immunoSEQ multiplex PCR, and the TCRdb table lists in-frame clones only, not all of them. Of about 150,000 clones listed, around 70% are singletons. This sequence was found in a man in his forties in good health and CMV-seronegative. The chain carries TRBV7-3 and TRBJ2-5, with 9 bases fitting TRBD2. Specimen: PBMCs. This CDR3 is CASSLTGAGGQYQETQYF. The CDR3 region has the DNA TGTGCCAGCAGCTTAACGGGAGCGGGGGGCCAGTACCAAGAGACCCAGTACTTC.